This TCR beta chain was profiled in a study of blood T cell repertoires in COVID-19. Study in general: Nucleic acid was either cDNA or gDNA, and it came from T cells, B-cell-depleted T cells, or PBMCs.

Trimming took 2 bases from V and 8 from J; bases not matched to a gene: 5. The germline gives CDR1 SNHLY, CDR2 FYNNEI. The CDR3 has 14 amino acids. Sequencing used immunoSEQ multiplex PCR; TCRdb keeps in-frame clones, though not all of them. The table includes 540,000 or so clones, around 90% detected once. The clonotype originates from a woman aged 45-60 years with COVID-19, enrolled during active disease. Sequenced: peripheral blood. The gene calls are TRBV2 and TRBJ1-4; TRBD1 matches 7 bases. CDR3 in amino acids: CASSENRGVEKLFF. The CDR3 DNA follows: TGTGCCAGCAGTGAAAACAGGGGTGTCGAAAAACTGTTTTTT.